This TCR beta chain was sequenced in a study of vaccination and CD4 T cells after COVID-19. For the study at large: Post-COVID specimens were obtained a median 101 days after diagnosis (range 35 to 161).

Remarks on this clonotype: Its specificity is unknown.

Specified treatment: roughly 10-day PBMC culture with coronavirus spike peptide pools or control peptides (ViraFEST assay). The CDR3 runs 15 residues. Germline V gene sequence: CDR1 MDHEN, CDR2 SYDVKM. Trimming cost V 5 bases and J 10 bases; bases outside gene matches: 11. The Oncomine TCR Beta short-read assay sequenced DNA from cultured CD4+ T cells. TCRdb reprocessed the PCR reads with MiXCR, giving one entry per CDR3 protein. This table holds about 11,000 distinct CDR3 sequences, about two thirds found once. Sequencing was carried out using CD4+ T cells from blood, cultured in vitro. The clonotype originates from a human donor who had recovered from COVID-19. The chain carries TRBV28 and TRBJ1-6, with TRBD1 identical over 7 bases. Here the CDR3 DNA reads TGTGCCAGCAGTCGCCGGAGGTCAGGGGGGTCACCCCTCCACTTT. Translated: CASSRRRSGGSPLHF.